The clone carrying this T cell receptor beta chain was found a few times. Membership in each cohort depended on participant-reported clinical history. This entry belongs to a study of blood T cell repertoires in COVID-19. Study summary: Samples representing acute and convalescent COVID-19 were sourced from the United States, Italy and Spain.

CDR3 length: 17 amino acids. Germline V gene sequence: CDR1 LNHDA, CDR2 SQIVND (reference sequence). V gave up 2 bases and J gave up 4 bases; unmatched junction bases: 12. The method was immunoSEQ multiplex PCR; TCRdb's version includes in-frame clones alone and lacks a portion of them. The sample lists a few hundred thousand clones, around 85% seen once, with roughly a sixth in the top ten. The chain couples TRBV19 to TRBJ1-1; TRBD1 matches 8 bases. Sequencing used PBMCs or T cells enriched from blood (not recorded which). The sequence was collected from a man aged 35 to 55 who had recovered from COVID-19. CDR3 sequence (DNA): TGTGCCAGTAGTATAAGGGGGTCAGGGGGCTATGGCACTGAAGCTTTCTTT. Residues: CASSIRGSGGYGTEAFF.